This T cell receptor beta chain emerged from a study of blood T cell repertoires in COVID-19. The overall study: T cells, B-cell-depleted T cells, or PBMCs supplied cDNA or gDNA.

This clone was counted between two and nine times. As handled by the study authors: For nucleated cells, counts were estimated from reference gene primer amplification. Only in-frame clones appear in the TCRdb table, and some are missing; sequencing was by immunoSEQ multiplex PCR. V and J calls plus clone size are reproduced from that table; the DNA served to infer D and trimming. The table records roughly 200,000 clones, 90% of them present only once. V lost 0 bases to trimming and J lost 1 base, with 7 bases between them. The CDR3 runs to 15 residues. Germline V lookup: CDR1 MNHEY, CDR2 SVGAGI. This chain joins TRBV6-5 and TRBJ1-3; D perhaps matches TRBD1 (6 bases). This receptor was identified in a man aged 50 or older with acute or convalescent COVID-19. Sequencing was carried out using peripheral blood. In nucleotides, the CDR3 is TGTGCCAGCAGTTACTCCCAGGGGTCTGGAAACACCATATATTTT. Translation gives CASSYSQGSGNTIYF.